This is a list of T cell receptor beta chains from one sample in a study of cytomegalovirus exposure and HLA in healthy donors. Produced via immunoSEQ multiplex PCR; TCRdb's table is partial and in-frame only. The repertoire has 300,000 to 400,000 clones, roughly 88% of them found once; the top ten carry under 0.95%. The specimen was PBMCs. The source is a woman younger than 35 in good health and CMV-seronegative. Both conserved end residues are part of each CDR3. Size values are once, few and many counts, or a class for expanded clones, and some rows have none.

CDR3: CASSRGRETQYF
size: -
V: TRBV6-1
J: TRBJ2-5

CDR3: CASSQGAQGLFF
size: -
V: TRBV6-6
J: TRBJ2-2

CDR3: CASSLSRSNNEQFF
size: -
V: TRBV27
J: TRBJ2-1

CDR3: CASGPLEGTYEQFF
size: -
V: TRBV6-5
J: TRBJ2-1

CDR3: CASSSRRYGYTF
size: once
V: TRBV28
J: TRBJ1-2

CDR3: CASTRYTGTGGGYTF
size: -
V: TRBV28
J: TRBJ1-2

CDR3: CSVEGDRELSYEQYF
size: -
V: TRBV29-1
J: TRBJ2-7

CDR3: CASREMGGSGWKLFF
size: -
V: TRBV2
J: TRBJ1-4

CDR3: CASSSVGQGNTEAFF
size: once
V: TRBV7-9
J: TRBJ1-1

CDR3: CAWSFTGTDTQYF
size: -
V: TRBV30
J: TRBJ2-3

CDR3: CASSDSTSGSNEQFF
size: -
V: TRBV6-4
J: TRBJ2-1

CDR3: CASSYGQRRTEAFF
size: -
V: TRBV6-5
J: TRBJ1-1

CDR3: CASSRRISGSYNEQFF
size: -
V: TRBV5-4
J: TRBJ2-1

CDR3: CASIRQGVTGELFF
size: -
V: TRBV2
J: TRBJ2-2

CDR3: CASSMRFMNTEAFF
size: -
V: TRBV5-4
J: TRBJ1-1

CDR3: CASSFGQDYEQYF
size: -
V: TRBV5-1
J: TRBJ2-7

CDR3: CSVGWTKNTGELFF
size: -
V: TRBV29-1
J: TRBJ2-2

CDR3: CASSLGGGETQYF
size: -
V: TRBV28
J: TRBJ2-5

CDR3: CASSLNGLAGGHNNEQFF
size: -
V: TRBV5-1
J: TRBJ2-1

CDR3: CASSYSMQNYGYTF
size: -
V: TRBV6-5
J: TRBJ1-2

CDR3: CASSLFRPPGPGELFF
size: -
V: TRBV28
J: TRBJ2-2

CDR3: CASSLSTWTSSEQYF
size: -
V: TRBV13
J: TRBJ2-7

CDR3: CASSSGGDNSPLHF
size: few
V: TRBV6-5
J: TRBJ1-6

CDR3: CASSFGPGKFYEQYF
size: -
V: TRBV27
J: TRBJ2-7

CDR3: CASSSTGPEQYF
size: -
V: TRBV7-9
J: TRBJ2-7

CDR3: CASSDSTSGEDEQFF
size: few
V: TRBV6-4
J: TRBJ2-1

CDR3: CASSYSGGADDNEQFF
size: -
V: TRBV6-6
J: TRBJ2-1

CDR3: CASSLTAGARSYEQYF
size: -
V: TRBV28
J: TRBJ2-7